The next 18 T cell receptor beta chains were all read from a single sample in a study of blood T cell repertoires in COVID-19. Repertoires were generated with immunoSEQ multiplex PCR, while TCRdb's copy carries only in-frame clones and drops some. The sample lists hundreds of thousands of clones; approximately 86% were seen once. The sequenced sample consisted of PBMCs or T cells enriched from blood (not recorded which). These receptors all come from a woman between 40 and 50 years old with acute COVID-19.

The V gene is TRBV11-2, the J gene TRBJ1-1, with 11 bases lining up with TRBD1. CDR1 and CDR2 from the germline V gene are SGHAT and FQNNGV. CDR3 length: 14 residues. With V trimmed by 6 bases and J by 4 bases, 4 bases remained unmatched. The CDR3 reads CASSPGQGGTEAFF. Written as DNA, the CDR3 is TGTGCCAGCAGTCCGGGACAGGGGGGCACTGAAGCTTTCTTT.

This chain joins TRBV9 and TRBJ2-1; 8 nucleotides align to TRBD1. CDR1 is SGDLS and CDR2 is YYNGEE in the germline V gene. The CDR3 consists of 15 residues. V shed 0 bases and J 7 bases; nucleotides not matched to a gene: 6. CDR3 protein: CASSVVQGAMNEQFF. CDR3 in DNA: TGTGCCAGCAGCGTAGTTCAGGGGGCTATGAATGAGCAGTTCTTC.

This CDR3 is CASSVGTSGRLNEQFF. The CDR3 bases are TGTGCCAGCAGCGTAGGGACTAGCGGGAGATTAAATGAGCAGTTCTTC. This chain connects TRBV9 to TRBJ2-1, with 13 bases lining up with TRBD2. Losses at the gene ends were 0 bases for V and 7 bases for J; bases not matched to a gene: 4. The CDR3 runs to 16 residues. CDR1 is SGDLS, CDR2 YYNGEE, per germline.

The chain recombines TRBV3-1 (or the pseudogene TRBV3-2) with TRBJ1-4; maybe TRBD1 (5 bases). Germline V CDR1 and CDR2: LGHDT, YNNKEL (reference sequence). The CDR3 spans 17 residues. Trimming removed 0 bases at V and 8 bases at J, with 19 bases between. The CDR3 is CASSQELSAGRVEKLFF. The CDR3 nucleotides are TGTGCCAGCAGCCAAGAGCTATCGGCAGGGAGGGTGGAAAAACTGTTTTTT.

This sequence joins TRBV2 and TRBJ2-7; 7 positions agree with TRBD2. V was clipped by 8 bases and J by 3 bases; unmatched bases: 4. CDR3 length: 12 residues. CDR1 and CDR2 from the germline V gene are SNHLY and FYNNEI. The CDR3 DNA follows: TGTGCCAGCGGGGGGGACTTCTACGAGCAGTACTTC. This gives the protein CASGGDFYEQYF.

This clone was recorded a few times. This chain joins TRBV7-3 and TRBJ2-1, with D tentatively TRBD1 (5 bases). This CDR3 region has 15 residues. Germline loops: CDR1 SGHTA, CDR2 FQGTGA. V was cut by 6 bases and J by 0 bases, with 12 bases left in between. The CDR3 loop reads CASSSDSSSYNEQFF. For the CDR3, the DNA is TGTGCCAGCAGTAGTGACAGTAGCTCCTACAATGAGCAGTTCTTC.

This rearrangement joins TRBV5-1 to TRBJ2-7, with a tentative D call TRBD2 (6 bases). Trimming took off 6 bases at V and 8 bases at J, with 27 bases between the two ends. The CDR3 runs to 16 residues. Per the germline V gene, CDR1 is SGHRS and CDR2 is YFSETQ. Written as DNA, the CDR3 is TGCGCCAGCACCAGCGACGCGGGGAACCTCTACGGTCAGCAGTACTTC. Its protein product is CASTSDAGNLYGQQYF.

CDR3 region: CATSRDFGGSYEQYF. Written as DNA, the CDR3 is TGTGCCACCAGCAGAGATTTTGGGGGGAGCTACGAGCAGTACTTC. The chain links TRBV15 to TRBJ2-7, with TRBD2 as a possible D gene (6 bases). V gave up 0 bases and J gave up 3 bases, with 12 bases separating them. This CDR3 comprises 15 residues. Germline loops: CDR1 LNHNV, CDR2 YYDKDF (reference sequence).

This chain uses TRBV29-1 with TRBJ2-5; 8 bases line up with TRBD1. This CDR3 is built from 14 residues. Germline lookup yields CDR1 SQVTM and CDR2 ANQGSEA. V lost 6 bases, J lost 9 bases, and 15 bases stayed unmatched. CDR3 sequence (DNA): TGCAGCGTGGGGCGGGACAGGTGGTTGGGGGCCCAGTACTTC. It is translated as CSVGRDRWLGAQYF.

The V and J genes are TRBV6-2 or TRBV6-3 and TRBJ2-3, with D unresolved. Germline assignment: CDR1 MNHEY and CDR2 SVGEGT. Deletions cut 5 bases from V and 6 bases from J, with 6 bases between. The CDR3 totals 11 residues. The DNA of the CDR3 is TGTGCCAGCAGTCCATTGGATACGCAGTATTTT. Protein: CASSPLDTQYF.

This chain links TRBV7-9 with TRBJ2-2, with TRBD2 matching 10 bases. CDR1 and CDR2 (germline): SEHNR, FQNEAQ (reference sequence). V lost 1 base to trimming and J lost 8 bases; unmatched junction nucleotides: 7. There are 16 residues in the CDR3. The CDR3 region is CASSLVSGRAGGELFF. In DNA, the CDR3 is TGTGCCAGCAGCTTAGTCAGCGGGAGGGCCGGAGGGGAGCTGTTTTTT.

The chain joins TRBV5-5 to TRBJ1-5, with D unclear. V gave up 0 bases and J gave up 0 bases, with 7 bases separating them. Per germline, CDR1 SGHKS and CDR2 YYEKEE (reference sequence). This CDR3 region has 15 residues. The DNA of the CDR3 is TGTGCCAGCAGCTTGGGTTCTAATAGCAATCAGCCCCAGCATTTT. Protein sequence: CASSLGSNSNQPQHF.

This clone was seen just once. The chain joins TRBV7-2 to TRBJ2-7; TRBD2 might be the D (6 bases). V was clipped by 6 bases and J by 4 bases, with 13 bases between them. CDR3 length: 13 residues. The V gene's germline CDR1 is SGHTA and CDR2 FQGNSA. The CDR3 sequence is CASRLSGGYEQYF. CDR3 sequence (DNA): TGTGCCAGCAGACTTTCCGGAGGGTACGAGCAGTACTTC.

Notes on this clone: Other DNA sequences of this sample code for an identical CDR3. The rearrangement joins TRBV4-3 to TRBJ2-7, with D possibly TRBD1 on 6 matching bases. The length of the CDR3 is 14 residues. The germline V gene encodes CDR1 LGHNA and CDR2 YSLEER. Trimming removed 4 bases at V and 0 bases at J, with 10 bases between. CDR3 DNA sequence: TGCGCCAGCAGCCCAGGACAGTTCTCCTACGAGCAGTACTTC. This gives the protein CASSPGQFSYEQYF.

The V call is TRBV27, the J call TRBJ1-2; D perhaps matches TRBD1 (6 bases). Per germline, CDR1 MNHEY and CDR2 SMNVEV (reference sequence). V lost 4 bases to trimming and J lost 4 bases, with 10 bases between them. CDR3 length equals 13 residues. CDR3 sequence: CASSSGQLYGYTF. The CDR3 DNA reads as TGTGCCAGCAGTTCCGGACAGCTCTATGGCTACACCTTC.

The V and J genes are TRBV12-3 or TRBV12-4 and TRBJ1-2; D gene ambiguous. CDR3 length: 13 residues. Trimming took 7 bases from V and 5 from J, leaving 14 bases between them. CDR3 bases: TGTGCCAGCACCCGTGGAGGGAGTTATGGCTACACCTTC. It specifies CASTRGGSYGYTF.

The chain is built from TRBV9 and TRBJ2-7, with D hard to call. Germline CDR1 and CDR2: SGDLS and YYNGEE. V lost 0 bases and J lost 2, with 12 bases in between. The CDR3 totals 15 residues. For the CDR3, the DNA is TGTGCCAGCAGCGTAGAACCTGAGGCGGCCTACGAGCAGTACTTC. Protein sequence: CASSVEPEAAYEQYF.

The chain is built from TRBV4-1 and TRBJ1-5; D is uncertain. The ends were cut back, 1 base at V and 3 bases at J, with 4 bases in the middle. Per germline, CDR1 MGHRA and CDR2 YSYEKL. The CDR3 has 13 amino acids. CDR3 sequence reads: CASSQVINQPQHF. Written as DNA, the CDR3 is TGCGCCAGCAGCCAAGTTATCAATCAGCCCCAGCATTTT.